This T cell receptor beta chain was documented in a study of CD8 T cells in Susac syndrome. The RNA, roughly 0.5 to 1 ug, was put through reverse transcription using random hexamers. Amplification of TCR beta CDR3 spanned 54 Vbeta and 13 Jbeta via immunoSEQ multiplex PCR. TCRdb re-analysed the immunoSEQ multiplex PCR reads in MiXCR, keeping a single row per CDR3 protein. The sample lists about 130,000 distinct CDR3 sequences, just over 90% seen once, with roughly 0.3% in the top ten. V was clipped by 1 base and J by 2 bases, with 8 bases between them. The CDR3 extends over 15 amino acids. Looked up from germline, CDR1 is SEHNR and CDR2 is FQNEAQ (reference sequence). While CD8+ and CD4+ T cells were isolated negatively, TEMRA cells were enriched by FACS.

Sequencing was done on a sample of CD8+ T cells from PBMCs. The clonotype originates from a human donor with multiple sclerosis. V is TRBV7-9 and J is TRBJ1-4, with a possible D match to TRBD1 (5 bases). The CDR3 coding sequence is TGTGCCAGCAGCTTAGGGACATCTACTAATGAAAAACTGTTTTTT. Its translation is CASSLGTSTNEKLFF.